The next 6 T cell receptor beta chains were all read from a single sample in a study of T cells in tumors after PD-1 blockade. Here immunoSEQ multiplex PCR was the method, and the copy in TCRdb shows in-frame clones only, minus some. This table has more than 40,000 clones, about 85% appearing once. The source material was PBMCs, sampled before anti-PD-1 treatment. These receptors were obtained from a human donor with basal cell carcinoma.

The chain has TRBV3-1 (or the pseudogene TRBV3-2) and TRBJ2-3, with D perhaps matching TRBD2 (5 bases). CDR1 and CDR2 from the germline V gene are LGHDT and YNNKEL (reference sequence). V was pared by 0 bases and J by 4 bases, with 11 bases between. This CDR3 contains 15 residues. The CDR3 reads CASSQDPTRSDTQYF. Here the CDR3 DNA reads TGTGCCAGCAGCCAAGATCCTACTAGGTCAGATACGCAGTATTTT.

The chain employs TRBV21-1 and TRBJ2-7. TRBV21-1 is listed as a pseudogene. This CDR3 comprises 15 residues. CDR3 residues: CASRLVGGLSYEQYF. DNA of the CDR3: TGTGCCAGCAGGCTTGTGGGCGGTCTATCCTACGAGCAGTACTTC.

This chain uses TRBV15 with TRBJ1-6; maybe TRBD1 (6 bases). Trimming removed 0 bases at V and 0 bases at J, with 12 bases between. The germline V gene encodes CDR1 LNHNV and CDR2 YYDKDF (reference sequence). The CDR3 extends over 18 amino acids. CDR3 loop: CATSRDSGAVSYNSPLHF. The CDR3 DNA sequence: TGTGCCACCAGCAGAGATTCGGGGGCCGTCTCCTATAATTCACCCCTCCACTTT.

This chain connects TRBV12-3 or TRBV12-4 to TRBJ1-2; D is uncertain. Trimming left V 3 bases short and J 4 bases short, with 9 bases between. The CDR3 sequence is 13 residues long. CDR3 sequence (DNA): TGTGCCAGCAGTTTTAAGGGTGGCTATGGCTACACCTTC. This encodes CASSFKGGYGYTF.

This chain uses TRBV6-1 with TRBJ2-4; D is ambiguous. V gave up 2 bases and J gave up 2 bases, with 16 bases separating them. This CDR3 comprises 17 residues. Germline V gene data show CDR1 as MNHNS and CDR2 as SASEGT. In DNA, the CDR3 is TGTGCCAGCAGTGAATTAATAGTGGGTCTAACCAAAAACATTCAGTACTTC. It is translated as CASSELIVGLTKNIQYF.

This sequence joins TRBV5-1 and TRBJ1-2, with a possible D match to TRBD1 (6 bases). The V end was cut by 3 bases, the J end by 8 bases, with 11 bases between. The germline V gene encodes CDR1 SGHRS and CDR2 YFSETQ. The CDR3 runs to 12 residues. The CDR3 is CASSSDSSGYTF. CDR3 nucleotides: TGCGCCAGCAGCTCGGACAGTAGCGGCTACACCTTC.